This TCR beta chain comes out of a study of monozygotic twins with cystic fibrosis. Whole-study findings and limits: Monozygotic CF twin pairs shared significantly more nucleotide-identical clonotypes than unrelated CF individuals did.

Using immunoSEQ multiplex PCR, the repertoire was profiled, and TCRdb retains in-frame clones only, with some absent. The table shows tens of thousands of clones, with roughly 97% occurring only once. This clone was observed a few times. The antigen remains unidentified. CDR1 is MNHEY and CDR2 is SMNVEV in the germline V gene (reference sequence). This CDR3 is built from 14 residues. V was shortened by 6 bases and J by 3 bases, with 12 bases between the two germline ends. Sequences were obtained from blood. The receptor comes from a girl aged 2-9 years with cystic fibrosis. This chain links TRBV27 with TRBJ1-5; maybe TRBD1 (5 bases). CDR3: CASSIRQFNQPQHF. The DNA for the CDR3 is TGTGCCAGCAGCATACGACAGTTCAATCAGCCCCAGCATTTT.